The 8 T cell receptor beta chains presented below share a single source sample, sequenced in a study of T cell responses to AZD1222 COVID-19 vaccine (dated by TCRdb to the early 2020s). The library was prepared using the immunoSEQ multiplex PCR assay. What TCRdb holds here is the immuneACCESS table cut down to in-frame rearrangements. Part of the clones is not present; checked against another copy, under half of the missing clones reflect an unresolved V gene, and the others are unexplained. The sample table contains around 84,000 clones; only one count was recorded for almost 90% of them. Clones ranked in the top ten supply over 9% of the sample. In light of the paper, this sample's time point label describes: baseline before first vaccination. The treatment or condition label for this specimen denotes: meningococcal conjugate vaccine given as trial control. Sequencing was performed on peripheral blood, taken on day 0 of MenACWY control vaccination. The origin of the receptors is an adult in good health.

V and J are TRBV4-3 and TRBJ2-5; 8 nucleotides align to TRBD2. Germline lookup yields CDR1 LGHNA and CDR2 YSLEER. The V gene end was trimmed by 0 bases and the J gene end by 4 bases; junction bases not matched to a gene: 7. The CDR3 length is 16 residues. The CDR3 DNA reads TGCGCCAGCAGCCAAGATGATCCGGGGGGGCGAGAGACCCAGTACTTC. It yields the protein CASSQDDPGGRETQYF.

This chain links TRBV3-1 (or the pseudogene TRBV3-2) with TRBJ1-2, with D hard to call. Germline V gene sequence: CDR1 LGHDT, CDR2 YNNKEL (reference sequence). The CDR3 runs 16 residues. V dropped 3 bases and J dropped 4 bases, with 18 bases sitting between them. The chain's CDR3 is CASSHRDGRRGYGYTF. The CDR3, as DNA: TGTGCCAGCAGCCATAGAGATGGCAGGCGGGGCTATGGCTACACCTTC.

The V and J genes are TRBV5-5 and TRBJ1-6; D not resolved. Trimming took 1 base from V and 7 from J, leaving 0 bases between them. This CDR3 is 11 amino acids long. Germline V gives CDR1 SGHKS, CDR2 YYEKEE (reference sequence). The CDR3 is CASSLNSPLHF. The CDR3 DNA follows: TGTGCCAGCAGCTTGAATTCACCCCTCCACTTT.

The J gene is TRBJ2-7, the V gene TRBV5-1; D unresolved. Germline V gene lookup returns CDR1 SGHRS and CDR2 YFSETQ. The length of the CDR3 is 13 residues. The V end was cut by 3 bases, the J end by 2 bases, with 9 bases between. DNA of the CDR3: TGCGCCAGCAGCTCGCAGCCGGCCTACGAGCAGTACTTC. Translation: CASSSQPAYEQYF.

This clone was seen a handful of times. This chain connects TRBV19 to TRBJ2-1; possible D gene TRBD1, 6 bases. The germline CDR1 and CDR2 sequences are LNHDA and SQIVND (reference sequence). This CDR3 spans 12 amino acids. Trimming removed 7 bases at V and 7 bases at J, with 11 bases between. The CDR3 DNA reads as TGTGCCAGTAAGGGACAAGGGAATGAGCAGTTCTTC. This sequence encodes CASKGQGNEQFF.

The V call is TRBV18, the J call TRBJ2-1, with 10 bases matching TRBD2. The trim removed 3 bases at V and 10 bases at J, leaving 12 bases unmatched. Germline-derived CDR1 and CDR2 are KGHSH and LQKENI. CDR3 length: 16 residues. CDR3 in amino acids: CASSPPGTSGDKEQFF. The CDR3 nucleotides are TGTGCCAGCTCACCTCCGGGTACTAGCGGGGATAAGGAGCAGTTCTTC.

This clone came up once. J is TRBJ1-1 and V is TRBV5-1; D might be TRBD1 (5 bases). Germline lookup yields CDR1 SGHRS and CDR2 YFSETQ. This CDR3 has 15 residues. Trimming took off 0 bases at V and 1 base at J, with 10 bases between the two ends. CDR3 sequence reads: CASSLARAGNTEAFF. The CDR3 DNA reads TGCGCCAGCAGCTTGGCCAGGGCAGGGAACACTGAAGCTTTCTTT.

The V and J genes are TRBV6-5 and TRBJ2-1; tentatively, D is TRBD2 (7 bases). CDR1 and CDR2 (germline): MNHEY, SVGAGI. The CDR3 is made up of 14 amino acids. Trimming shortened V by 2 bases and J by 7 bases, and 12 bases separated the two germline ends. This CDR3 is CASSYQGRENEQFF. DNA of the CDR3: TGTGCCAGCAGTTACCAGGGGAGGGAAAATGAGCAGTTCTTC.